This entry lists 18 T cell receptor beta chains sequenced from one sample in a study of blood T cell repertoires in COVID-19. Profiling relied on immunoSEQ multiplex PCR, and the TCRdb table lists in-frame clones only, not all of them. The sample carries some 400,000 clones, around 87% recorded once. Sequenced material: PBMCs or T cells enriched from blood (not recorded which). Receptors originate from a man aged 25-45 years who had recovered from COVID-19.

The CDR3 DNA follows: TGTGCCAGCGTTTTAAGCAGGGAACCCTACGAGCAGTACTTC. Its translation is CASVLSREPYEQYF. This chain uses TRBV2 with TRBJ2-7, with D possibly TRBD1 on 5 matching bases. CDR1 SNHLY and CDR2 FYNNEI come from the germline V gene. The CDR3 runs 14 residues. V was clipped by 8 bases and J by 2 bases, with 16 bases between them.

The chain links TRBV19 to TRBJ1-4, with TRBD1 identical over 7 bases. The CDR3 has 14 amino acids. Germline V lookup: CDR1 LNHDA, CDR2 SQIVND (reference sequence). V was pared by 4 bases and J by 5 bases, with 4 bases of the junction left unmatched. The CDR3 bases are TGTGCCAGTAGTAGGGACAGACAAAATGAAAAACTGTTTTTT. This codes for CASSRDRQNEKLFF.

The chain joins TRBV4-1 to TRBJ2-1; TRBD2 matches 11 bases. This CDR3 has 18 residues. Germline loops: CDR1 MGHRA, CDR2 YSYEKL. Unmatched junction bases numbered 10, after V lost 4 bases and J lost 2 bases. The DNA for the CDR3 is TGCGCCAGCAGCCCTCGTACTAGCGGGGGATCTCCCTACAATGAGCAGTTCTTC. Translation: CASSPRTSGGSPYNEQFF.

With respect to this clone: The identical CDR3 is also encoded by other nucleotide sequences in the sample. The V gene is TRBV7-9, the J gene TRBJ1-2; weak D call: TRBD1 (6 bases). The V and J ends lost 5 bases and 0 bases respectively, with 10 bases between them. The CDR3 totals 14 residues. From germline, CDR1 is SEHNR and CDR2 FQNEAQ (reference sequence). CDR3 sequence reads: CASSLAGANYGYTF. The DNA for the CDR3 is TGTGCCAGCAGCCTCGCAGGGGCTAACTATGGCTACACCTTC. Full variable domain (rest looked up from reference TRBV7-9 and TRBJ1-2): DTGVSQNPRHKITKRGQNVTFRCDPISEHNRLYWYRQTLGQGPEFLTYFQNEAQLEKSRLLSDRFSAERPKGSFSTLEIQRTEQGDSAMYLCASSLAGANYGYTFGSGTRLTVV.

This chain connects TRBV12-3 or TRBV12-4 to TRBJ2-7; a weak D match, TRBD1 (7 bases). CDR3 length: 13 residues. V was shortened by 6 bases and J by 3 bases, with 12 bases between the two germline ends. CDR3 protein: CASRAGTDYEQYF. In DNA form, the CDR3 reads TGTGCCAGCAGGGCGGGGACAGACTACGAGCAGTACTTC.

This clone was seen a single time. This chain uses TRBV19 with TRBJ1-5, with D possibly being TRBD1 (5 bases). The V gene's germline CDR1 is LNHDA and CDR2 SQIVND (reference sequence). The V gene lost 9 bases and the J gene lost 4 bases, with 13 bases spanning the gap. CDR3 length: 13 residues. CDR3 sequence reads: CASSDRANQPQHF. The CDR3 nucleotides read TGTGCCAGCTCCGACAGAGCGAATCAGCCCCAGCATTTT.

This clone appeared a single time. The V gene is TRBV18, the J gene TRBJ2-7; maybe TRBD2 (5 bases). The CDR3 is 13 residues long. Trimming left V 3 bases short and J 1 base short, with 7 bases between. The germline V gene encodes CDR1 KGHSH and CDR2 LQKENI. Here the CDR3 reads CASSPGVSYEQYF. DNA of the CDR3: TGTGCCAGCTCACCCGGGGTATCCTACGAGCAGTACTTC.

This chain links TRBV29-1 with TRBJ1-2; 7 bases map to TRBD1. Germline lookup yields CDR1 SQVTM and CDR2 ANQGSEA. The CDR3 contains 11 residues. V shed 7 bases, J shed 6 bases, and the junction held 5 bases outside the gene matches. Written as DNA, the CDR3 is TGCAGCGGGGACAGTTATGATGGCTACACCTTC. Its translation: CSGDSYDGYTF.

As for this clone: The sample holds other DNA sequences that translate to the same CDR3. V usage is TRBV9 and J usage is TRBJ1-3; D is unclear. Between the trimmed V and J ends, which lost 0 bases and 2 bases, there was a span of 6 bases. CDR3 size: 14 residues. Germline assignment: CDR1 SGDLS and CDR2 YYNGEE. The CDR3: CASSVGRAGNTIYF. The DNA for the CDR3 is TGTGCCAGCAGCGTAGGGAGGGCTGGAAACACCATATATTTT.

This clone showed up just a few times. The V call is TRBV5-8, the J call TRBJ2-7; 8 positions match TRBD1. Germline V gene data show CDR1 as SGHTS and CDR2 as YDEGEE. The V gene end was trimmed by 2 bases and the J gene end by 6 bases; junction bases not matched to a gene: 10. CDR3 length: 15 amino acids. In DNA, the CDR3 is TGTGCCAGCAGCTTTTCCGGACAGGGAATACCCGAGCAGTACTTC. Residues: CASSFSGQGIPEQYF.

The rearrangement joins TRBV30 to TRBJ2-1; D gene ambiguous. Germline V gene lookup returns CDR1 GTSNPN and CDR2 SVGIG (reference sequence). Trimming removed 5 bases from V and 7 bases from J, with 15 bases in between. The CDR3 loop spans 13 amino acids. In DNA, the CDR3 is TGTGCCTGGGAGAGTGGGCTCGAAAATGAGCAGTTCTTC. This encodes CAWESGLENEQFF.

The chain links TRBV5-1 to TRBJ1-2; D not certain. This CDR3 spans 18 amino acids. The germline V gene encodes CDR1 SGHRS and CDR2 YFSETQ. Trimming took off 4 bases at V and 5 bases at J, with 27 bases between the two ends. The CDR3 sequence is CASSRGSWASEVGYGYTF. The CDR3 DNA is TGCGCCAGCAGCCGAGGGTCTTGGGCCAGCGAAGTCGGATATGGCTACACCTTC.

V is TRBV10-3 and J is TRBJ2-5; no definite D call. CDR1 ENHRY and CDR2 SYGVKD come from the germline V gene. The CDR3 runs 14 residues. V was cut by 6 bases and J by 5 bases, with 16 bases left in between. The DNA for the CDR3 is TGTGCCATCAGCGAGATGGCGAACGGGGAGACCCAGTACTTC. This encodes CAISEMANGETQYF.

The rearrangement joins TRBV23-1 to TRBJ1-5; possible D gene TRBD1, 6 bases. TRBV23-1 is annotated as an ORF whose role is uncertain. Trimming left V 0 bases short and J 0 bases short, with 18 bases between. The CDR3 runs to 19 residues. CDR3 loop: CASSQSPGHLRVSNQPQHF. In DNA, the CDR3 is TGCGCCAGCAGTCAATCACCGGGACACCTTAGGGTTAGCAATCAGCCCCAGCATTTT.

J is TRBJ1-5 and V is TRBV19, with D uncertain. The CDR3 loop spans 13 amino acids. Germline values: CDR1 LNHDA, CDR2 SQIVND (reference sequence). V was shortened by 4 bases and J by 4 bases, with 8 bases between the two germline ends. The CDR3 sequence is CASSNLLNQPQHF. CDR3 nucleotide sequence: TGTGCCAGTAGTAATCTTTTGAATCAGCCCCAGCATTTT.

The V and J genes are TRBV3-1 (or the pseudogene TRBV3-2) and TRBJ1-2; 7 bases fit TRBD1. The V gene's germline CDR1 is LGHDT and CDR2 YNNKEL (reference sequence). J lost 2 bases, V lost 1 base, and 7 bases had no gene match. The CDR3 has 16 residues. The CDR3 is CASSQATGSLNYGYTF. The CDR3 nucleotides read TGTGCCAGCAGCCAAGCGACAGGGTCATTAAACTATGGCTACACCTTC.

Concerning this clone itself: One junction end disagrees with the germline gene, perhaps due to a read error. This sequence joins TRBV25-1 and TRBJ2-7; 7 nucleotides align to TRBD1. The CDR3 length is 13 residues. Germline-derived CDR1 and CDR2 are MGHDK and SYGVNS. DNA of the CDR3: TGTGCCAGCAGTGTGACAGGGCTCCTAAAACCCCACTTC. This gives the protein CASSVTGLLKPHF.

J is TRBJ1-1 and V is TRBV27; maybe TRBD1 (5 bases). V was pared by 5 bases and J by 0 bases, with 13 bases between. Germline assignment: CDR1 MNHEY and CDR2 SMNVEV (reference sequence). The CDR3 spans 15 residues. The DNA of the CDR3 is TGTGCCAGCAGTGCGCAGGGAAGCATGAACACTGAAGCTTTCTTT. Its translation: CASSAQGSMNTEAFF.